This TCR beta chain comes out of a study of blood T cell repertoires in COVID-19. The germline V gene encodes CDR1 SEHNR and CDR2 FQNEAQ (reference sequence). This CDR3 region has 18 residues. V shed 4 bases and J shed 2 bases, with 23 bases lying between them. As processed by the authors: Nucleated cell counts were estimated from reference gene primer amplification. The table came from immunoSEQ multiplex PCR; TCRdb's copy has only in-frame clones and leaves some out. Clonal size and the V and J genes are those of that table, whereas D and trimming came from the DNA. The sample shows about 200,000 clones, about 87% of them seen only once. Clinical histories supplied by participants themselves formed the basis of cohort assignment.

The TCR was taken from a man aged 25 to 40 who had recovered from COVID-19. The chain carries TRBV7-9 and TRBJ1-2; tentative D call: TRBD1 (5 bases). Specimen: PBMCs or T cells enriched from blood (not recorded which). The chain's CDR3 is CASSSSFSPLQANYGYTF. The CDR3 DNA follows: TGTGCCAGCAGCTCCTCCTTTTCCCCGCTACAGGCAAACTATGGCTACACCTTC.